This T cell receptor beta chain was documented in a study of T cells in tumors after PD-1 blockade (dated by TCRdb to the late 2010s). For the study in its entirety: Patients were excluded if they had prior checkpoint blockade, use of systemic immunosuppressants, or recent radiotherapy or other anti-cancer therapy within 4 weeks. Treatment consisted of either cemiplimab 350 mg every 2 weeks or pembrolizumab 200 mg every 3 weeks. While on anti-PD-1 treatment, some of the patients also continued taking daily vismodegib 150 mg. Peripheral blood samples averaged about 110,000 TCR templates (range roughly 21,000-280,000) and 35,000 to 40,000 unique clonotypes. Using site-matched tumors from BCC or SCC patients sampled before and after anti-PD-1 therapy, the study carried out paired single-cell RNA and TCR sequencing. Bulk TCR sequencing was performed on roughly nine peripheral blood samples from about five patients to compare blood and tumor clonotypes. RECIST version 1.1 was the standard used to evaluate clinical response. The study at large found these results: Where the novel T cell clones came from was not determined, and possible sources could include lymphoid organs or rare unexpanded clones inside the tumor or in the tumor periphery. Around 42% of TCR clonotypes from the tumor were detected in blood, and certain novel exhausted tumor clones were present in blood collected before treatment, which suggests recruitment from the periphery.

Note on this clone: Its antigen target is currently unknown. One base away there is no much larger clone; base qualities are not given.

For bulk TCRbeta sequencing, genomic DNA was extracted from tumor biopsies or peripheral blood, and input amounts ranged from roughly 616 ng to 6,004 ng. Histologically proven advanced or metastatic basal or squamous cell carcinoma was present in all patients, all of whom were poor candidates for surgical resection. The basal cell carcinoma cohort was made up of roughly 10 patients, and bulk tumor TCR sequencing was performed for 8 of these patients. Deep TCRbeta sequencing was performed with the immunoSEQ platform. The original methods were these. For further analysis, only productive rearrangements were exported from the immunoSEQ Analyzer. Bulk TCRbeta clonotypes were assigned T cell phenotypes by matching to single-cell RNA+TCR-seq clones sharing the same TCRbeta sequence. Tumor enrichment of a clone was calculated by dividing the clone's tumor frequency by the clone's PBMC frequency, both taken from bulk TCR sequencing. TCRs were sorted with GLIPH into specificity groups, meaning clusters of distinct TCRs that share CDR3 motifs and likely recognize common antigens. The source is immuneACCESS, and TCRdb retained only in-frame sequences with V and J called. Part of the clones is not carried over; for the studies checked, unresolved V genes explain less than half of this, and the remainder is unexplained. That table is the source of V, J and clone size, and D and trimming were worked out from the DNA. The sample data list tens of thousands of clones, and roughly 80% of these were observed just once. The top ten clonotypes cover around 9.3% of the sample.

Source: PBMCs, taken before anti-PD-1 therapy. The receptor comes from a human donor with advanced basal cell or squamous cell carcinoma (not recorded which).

The DNA sequence follows: TGTGCCAGCAGCCCCTTCGGGGGGGCAGATAATGAGCAGTTCTTC. This translates into CASSPFGGADNEQFF. The chain links TRBV6-2 or TRBV6-3 with TRBJ2-1, with 8 bases aligning to TRBD2. At the junction V is shortened by 6 bases and J by 7 bases; bases outside the gene matches: 11. CDR1 and CDR2, looked up from the germline V gene, are MNHEY and SVGEGT. The CDR3 holds 15 amino acids from the cysteine to the phenylalanine. CDR3 DNA is the only sequence kept; it has 45 bases, read in frame from the first base.